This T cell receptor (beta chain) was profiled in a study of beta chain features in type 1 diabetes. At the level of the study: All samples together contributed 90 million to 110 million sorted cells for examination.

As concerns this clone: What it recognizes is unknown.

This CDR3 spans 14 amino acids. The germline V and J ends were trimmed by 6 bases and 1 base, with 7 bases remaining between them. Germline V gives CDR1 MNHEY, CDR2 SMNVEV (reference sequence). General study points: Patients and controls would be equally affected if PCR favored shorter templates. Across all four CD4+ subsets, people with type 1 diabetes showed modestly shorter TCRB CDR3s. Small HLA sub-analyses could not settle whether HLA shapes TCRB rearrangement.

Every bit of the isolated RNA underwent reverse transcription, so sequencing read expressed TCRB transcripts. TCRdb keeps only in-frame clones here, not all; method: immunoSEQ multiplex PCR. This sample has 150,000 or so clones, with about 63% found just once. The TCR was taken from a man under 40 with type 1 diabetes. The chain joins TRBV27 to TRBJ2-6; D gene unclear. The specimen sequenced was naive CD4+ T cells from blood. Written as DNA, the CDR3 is TGTGCCAGCAGCCACTTATCTGGGGCCAACGTCCTGACTTTC. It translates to CASSHLSGANVLTF.